What follows are 19 T cell receptor beta chains derived from one specimen sequenced in a study of a mutant IDH1 vaccine in newly diagnosed glioma. Noted time point: week 5, during vaccination. A 20-mer mutant IDH1 peptide at 300 ug was injected subcutaneously with topical imiquimod. These TCRs are of unknown antigen specificity. Assay used: immunoSEQ multiplex PCR; TCRdb lists only in-frame clones, some missing. The table lists tens of thousands of clones, 82% of them singletons. The material sequenced was PBMCs, taken from a glioma patient whose treatment included an IDH1 peptide vaccine. The receptors originated from a woman between 18 and 30 years old with glioma. Some clones in this sample may be carry-over from other donors' samples.

V is TRBV5-3 and J is TRBJ2-1; D is unclear. TRBV5-3 is assigned to the ORF class and has an uncertain function. CDR3 length: 11 residues. Deletions cut 4 bases from V and 8 bases from J, with 7 bases between. In DNA form, the CDR3 reads TGTGCCAGAAGCACTGGGGATGAGCAGTTCTTC. This gives the protein CARSTGDEQFF.

The chain links TRBV19 to TRBJ1-2, with D possibly TRBD1 on 5 matching bases. V lost 3 bases, J lost 4 bases, and 12 bases lay in between. The germline gives CDR1 LNHDA, CDR2 SQIVND (reference sequence). This CDR3 spans 14 amino acids. The CDR3 is CASSMRGYGYGYTF. The DNA of the CDR3 is TGTGCCAGTAGTATGAGGGGTTACGGCTATGGCTACACCTTC.

The chain links TRBV6-5 to TRBJ2-3; the D call may be TRBD1 or TRBD2 (5 bases each). Germline V gene data show CDR1 as MNHEY and CDR2 as SVGAGI. V dropped 5 bases and J dropped 4 bases, with 16 bases sitting between them. This CDR3 has 15 amino acids. CDR3 sequence: CASSLQERGSDTQYF. Written as DNA, the CDR3 is TGTGCCAGCAGTCTACAGGAGAGGGGCTCAGATACGCAGTATTTT.

The chain combines TRBV27 with TRBJ1-1; D possibly corresponds to TRBD1 (6 bases). Germline V gene sequence: CDR1 MNHEY, CDR2 SMNVEV (reference sequence). Trimming stripped 0 bases from V and 1 base from J, with 9 bases between. The CDR3 sequence is 15 residues long. The chain's CDR3 is CASSLSVTGNTEAFF. The CDR3 DNA reads as TGTGCCAGCAGTTTATCAGTGACAGGGAACACTGAAGCTTTCTTT.

This chain connects TRBV30 to TRBJ1-2; D perhaps matches TRBD1 (6 bases). The germline V gene has CDR1 GTSNPN and CDR2 SVGIG (reference sequence). The ends were cut back, 0 bases at V and 0 bases at J, with 11 bases in the middle. This CDR3 region has 15 residues. The CDR3 loop is CAWSVRGGPNYGYTF. For the CDR3, the DNA is TGTGCCTGGAGTGTACGTGGGGGCCCTAACTATGGCTACACCTTC.

The chain joins TRBV6-4 to TRBJ2-6, with 8 bases lining up with TRBD2. This CDR3 is built from 16 residues. Germline V gene lookup returns CDR1 MRHNA and CDR2 SNTAGT. The V and J ends lost 2 bases and 0 bases, in that order; junction bases with no gene match: 0. CDR3 coding DNA: TGTGCCAGCAGTGACGGGACTAGCTCTGGGGCCAACGTCCTGACTTTC. Protein product: CASSDGTSSGANVLTF.

The chain joins TRBV7-3 to TRBJ1-2, with D perhaps TRBD1 (5 bases). The V end was cut by 7 bases, the J end by 10 bases, with 16 bases between. The CDR3 is made up of 12 amino acids. Germline CDR1 is SGHTA and CDR2 is FQGTGA. CDR3 amino acids: CASTDGGTDYTF. CDR3 coding DNA: TGTGCCAGCACGGACGGGGGGACGGACTACACCTTC.

The chain's CDR3 is CASSVLLYNEQFF. CDR3 DNA sequence: TGTGCCAGCAGTGTACTACTCTACAATGAGCAGTTCTTC. This rearrangement joins TRBV2 to TRBJ2-1; D ambiguous. CDR3 length: 13 amino acids. In germline, CDR1 is SNHLY, CDR2 FYNNEI. V was cut by 4 bases and J by 3 bases, with 7 bases left in between. Complete variable domain (other parts from reference TRBV2 and TRBJ2-1): EPEVTQTPSHQVTQMGQEVILRCVPISNHLYFYWYRQILGQKVEFLVSFYNNEISEKSEIFDDQFSVERPDGSNFTLKIRSTKLEDSAMYFCASSVLLYNEQFFGPGTRLTVL.

The chain is built from TRBV6-6 and TRBJ2-7; TRBD1 matches 11 bases. The germline CDR1 and CDR2 sequences are MNHNY and SVGAGI (reference sequence). V lost 6 bases to trimming and J lost 3 bases; unmatched junction nucleotides: 7. This CDR3 spans 15 amino acids. The CDR3 DNA sequence: TGTGCCAGCAGCCCAGAGGGGACAGGGGGCTACGAGCAGTACTTC. It specifies CASSPEGTGGYEQYF.

This clone has just a few counts. The chain uses TRBV5-1 and TRBJ2-5; D gene uncertain. The CDR3 has 13 residues. V lost 0 bases and J lost 3, with 6 bases in between. Germline CDR1 and CDR2: SGHRS and YFSETQ. The CDR3 loop reads CASSLGGEETQYF. The CDR3 DNA is TGCGCCAGCAGCTTGGGAGGAGAAGAGACCCAGTACTTC.

The CDR3 sequence: CASSQGTGLGEQYF. DNA for the CDR3: TGCGCCAGCAGCCAAGGGACAGGGTTGGGGGAGCAGTACTTC. The chain is built from TRBV5-1 and TRBJ2-7; 9 nucleotides align to TRBD1. Germline values: CDR1 SGHRS, CDR2 YFSETQ. The CDR3 is 14 amino acids. J gave up 7 bases and V 4 bases, and 9 bases lay outside the gene matches.

Only a few counts were recorded for this clone. Distinct nucleotide sequences in the sample also encode this CDR3. The chain joins TRBV5-1 to TRBJ1-4, with 11 bases fitting TRBD1. CDR1 and CDR2 (germline): SGHRS, YFSETQ. This CDR3 contains 16 residues. V shed 5 bases and J 1 base; nucleotides not matched to a gene: 4. This CDR3 is CASSWGQGGTNEKLFF. The CDR3 bases are TGCGCCAGCAGTTGGGGACAGGGGGGAACTAATGAAAAACTGTTTTTT.

The chain employs TRBV7-9 and TRBJ1-1; no definite D call. The V end lost 8 bases, the J end lost 4 bases, and 8 bases lay between the germline ends. CDR1 and CDR2 (germline): SEHNR, FQNEAQ (reference sequence). This CDR3 comprises 11 residues. The CDR3: CASDSPTEAFF. The DNA of the CDR3 is TGTGCCAGCGACTCTCCCACTGAAGCTTTCTTT.

This clone has only one observation. The chain is built from TRBV9 and TRBJ1-1; no reliable D call. The germline CDR1 and CDR2 sequences are SGDLS and YYNGEE. Trimming took 3 bases from V and 1 from J, leaving 10 bases between them. The CDR3 runs to 14 residues. The CDR3 DNA reads TGTGCCAGCAGCGGCGCTCGGGGGAACACTGAAGCTTTCTTT. Protein: CASSGARGNTEAFF.

The V and J genes are TRBV18 and TRBJ1-2; the D is unclear. CDR1 is KGHSH, CDR2 LQKENI, per germline. This CDR3 is built from 12 residues. The ends were cut back, 3 bases at V and 8 bases at J, with 10 bases in the middle. The CDR3 region has the DNA TGTGCCAGCTCACCCGGTCAAGGGGGCTACACCTTC. Encoded protein: CASSPGQGGYTF.

The chain recombines TRBV10-2 with TRBJ2-7; TRBD1 aligns across 7 bases. This CDR3 spans 12 amino acids. The ends lost 8 bases at V and 2 bases at J; junction bases unmatched: 3. From germline, CDR1 is WSHSY and CDR2 SAAADI. Written as DNA, the CDR3 is TGCGCCAGCGAAGGGACAGCCTACGAGCAGTACTTC. It specifies CASEGTAYEQYF.

The gene calls are TRBV7-2 and TRBJ2-3; unclear D gene. This CDR3 spans 17 amino acids. The germline V gene encodes CDR1 SGHTA and CDR2 FQGNSA. Trimming cost V 4 bases and J 4 bases, with 21 bases left between them. The CDR3 reads CASSSRSMGVEPDTQYF. As DNA, the CDR3 is TGTGCCAGCAGCTCTAGATCTATGGGCGTCGAACCAGATACGCAGTATTTT.

The J gene is TRBJ2-5, the V gene TRBV9; TRBD2 aligns across 10 bases. J gave up 2 bases and V 4 bases, and 8 bases lay outside the gene matches. This CDR3 region has 16 residues. Germline CDR1 reads SGDLS; CDR2 reads YYNGEE. The CDR3, as DNA: TGTGCCAGCAGCACGGGGACTAGCGTGGCGCAAGAGACCCAGTACTTC. It encodes CASSTGTSVAQETQYF. Using reference TRBV9 and TRBJ2-5 for the parts outside the CDR3, the full variable domain is DSGVTQTPKHLITATGQRVTLRCSPRSGDLSVYWYQQSLDQGLQFLIQYYNGEERAKGNILERFSAQQFPDLHSELNLSSLELGDSALYFCASSTGTSVAQETQYFGPGTRLLVL.

The chain's CDR3 is CASSPFIQETQYF. In DNA, the CDR3 is TGTGCCAGCAGCCCCTTTATCCAAGAGACCCAGTACTTC. J is TRBJ2-5 and V is TRBV4-2, with D unresolved. V lost 4 bases and J lost 1, with 7 bases in between. The CDR3 totals 13 residues. CDR1 LGHNA and CDR2 YNFKEQ come from the germline V gene.